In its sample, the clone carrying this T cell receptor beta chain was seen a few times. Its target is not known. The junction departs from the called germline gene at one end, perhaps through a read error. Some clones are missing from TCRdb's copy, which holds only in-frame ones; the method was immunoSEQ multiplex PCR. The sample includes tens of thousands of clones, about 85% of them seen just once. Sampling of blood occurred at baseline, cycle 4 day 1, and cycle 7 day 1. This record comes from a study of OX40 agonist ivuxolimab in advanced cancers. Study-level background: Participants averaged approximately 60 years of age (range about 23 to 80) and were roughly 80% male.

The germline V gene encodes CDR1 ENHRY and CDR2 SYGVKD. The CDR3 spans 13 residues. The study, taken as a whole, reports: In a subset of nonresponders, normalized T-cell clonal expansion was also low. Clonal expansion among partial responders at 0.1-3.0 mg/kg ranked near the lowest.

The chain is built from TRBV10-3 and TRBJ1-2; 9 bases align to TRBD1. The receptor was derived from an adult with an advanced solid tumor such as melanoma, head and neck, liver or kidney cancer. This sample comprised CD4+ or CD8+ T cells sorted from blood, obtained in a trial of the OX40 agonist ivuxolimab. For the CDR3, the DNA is TGTGCCATCAGTGAGACCATAAGACAGGGGGTGCTATTC. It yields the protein CAISETIRQGVLF.